These 20 T cell receptor beta chains were all obtained from the same sample, sequenced in a study of blood T cell repertoires in COVID-19 (TCRdb year 2020). The method behind the library was the immunoSEQ multiplex PCR assay. TCRdb retrieved this table from immuneACCESS and kept in-frame rearrangements only. Not all clones are present; in checked studies, unresolved V genes account for under half, and no reason is known for the remainder. This sample is represented by roughly 240,000 clones; 83% of them were singletons. The biggest ten clones account for 3% to 4.5% of the sample. The sequencing sample was made of PBMCs or T cells enriched from blood (not recorded which). Every receptor here comes from a woman in her thirties or forties who had been exposed to COVID-19.

V usage is TRBV7-3 and J usage is TRBJ1-5; D is undetermined. Germline lookup yields CDR1 SGHTA and CDR2 FQGTGA. This CDR3 is built from 13 residues. Between the trimmed V and J ends, which lost 5 bases and 1 base, there was a span of 6 bases. The DNA for the CDR3 is TGTGCCAGCAGCCTCTCCAGCAATCAGCCCCAGCATTTT. It yields the protein CASSLSSNQPQHF.

The V gene is TRBV14, the J gene TRBJ1-2; D is undetermined. The V end was cut by 1 base, the J end by 4 bases, with 19 bases between. The length of the CDR3 is 17 residues. Germline CDR1 SGHDN, CDR2 FVKESK. CDR3 bases: TGTGCCAGCAGCCAAGGGGGAGGCCTCTTAGAGGGCTATGGCTACACCTTC. Translation: CASSQGGGLLEGYGYTF.

This clone has just one count. The chain joins TRBV5-4 to TRBJ1-4, with D possibly TRBD1 on 5 matching bases. The germline V gene has CDR1 SGHNT and CDR2 YYREEE (reference sequence). Trimming pared 4 bases from V and 8 bases from J, leaving 18 bases between. The CDR3 spans 15 residues. The CDR3 DNA reads as TGTGCCAGCAGCGGTGGGGGGAAAGCTAGGGAAAAACTGTTTTTT. It codes for CASSGGGKAREKLFF.

This chain joins TRBV28 and TRBJ1-2; TRBD1 matches 8 bases. The germline V gene encodes CDR1 MDHEN and CDR2 SYDVKM. V lost 6 bases and J lost 8; bases outside the gene matches: 5. This CDR3 region has 12 residues. The CDR3 protein is CASRHQGAGYTF. CDR3 in DNA: TGTGCCAGCAGGCACCAGGGGGCGGGCTACACCTTC.

This chain joins TRBV4-3 and TRBJ2-3; D unclear. This CDR3 has 13 residues. V gave up 1 base and J gave up 4 bases, with 6 bases separating them. From germline, CDR1 is LGHNA and CDR2 YSLEER. CDR3 amino acids: CASSQVQADTQYF. Written as DNA, the CDR3 is TGCGCCAGCAGCCAAGTCCAGGCAGATACGCAGTATTTT.

This chain joins TRBV18 and TRBJ1-1; D gene ambiguous. Germline V lookup: CDR1 KGHSH, CDR2 LQKENI. The ends were cut back, 1 base at V and 4 bases at J, with 10 bases in the middle. The CDR3 runs 14 residues. The CDR3 DNA reads TGTGCCAGCTCACCACGCGTGGTTAGCACTGAAGCTTTCTTT. Protein sequence: CASSPRVVSTEAFF.

The V call is TRBV27, the J call TRBJ1-1; D remains ambiguous. The V and J ends lost 1 base and 2 bases respectively, with 8 bases between them. CDR1 MNHEY and CDR2 SMNVEV come from the germline V gene (reference sequence). CDR3 size: 14 residues. This CDR3 is CASSLLSRNTEAFF. The CDR3, as DNA: TGTGCCAGCAGTTTATTATCCCGTAACACTGAAGCTTTCTTT.

This chain joins TRBV5-1 and TRBJ2-7, with 10 bases matching TRBD2. Germline CDR1 is SGHRS and CDR2 is YFSETQ. V lost 6 bases and J lost 3; bases outside the gene matches: 15. This CDR3 is 17 amino acids long. The CDR3: CASTPTWGLAQNYEQYF. Here the CDR3 DNA reads TGCGCCAGCACGCCGACATGGGGACTAGCGCAGAACTACGAGCAGTACTTC.

The V call is TRBV7-9, the J call TRBJ1-3; D not resolved. V was trimmed by 6 bases and J by 7 bases, leaving 13 bases between them. The V gene's germline CDR1 is SEHNR and CDR2 FQNEAQ (reference sequence). The CDR3 has 13 amino acids. This CDR3 reads CASSRSARNTIYF. CDR3 coding DNA: TGTGCCAGCAGTAGGTCCGCCAGGAACACCATATATTTT.

The rearrangement links TRBV5-1 to TRBJ2-6, with 10 bases matching TRBD2. Germline CDR1 is SGHRS and CDR2 is YFSETQ. The junction had 6 bases not matched to a gene; V was cut back by 0 bases and J by 0 bases. The CDR3 contains 19 residues. The CDR3 reads CASSLAASGGSSGANVLTF. CDR3 bases: TGCGCCAGCAGCTTGGCGGCTAGCGGGGGCAGCTCTGGGGCCAACGTCCTGACTTTC.

The chain is built from TRBV6-5 and TRBJ1-2; 11 bases match TRBD1. CDR1 and CDR2 from the germline V gene are MNHEY and SVGAGI. V shed 5 bases and J 4 bases; nucleotides not matched to a gene: 6. This CDR3 spans 15 amino acids. CDR3 bases: TGTGCCAGCAGTAAGGGACAGGGGGACGTCTATGGCTACACCTTC. Translating it yields CASSKGQGDVYGYTF.

In its sample, this clone was seen a few times. The chain links TRBV7-2 to TRBJ2-3, with unresolved D. CDR1 is SGHTA and CDR2 is FQGNSA in the germline V gene. The CDR3 is 15 residues long. The ends were cut back, 1 base at V and 2 bases at J, with 10 bases in the middle. CDR3 region: CASSLDRRYTDTQYF. CDR3 sequence (DNA): TGTGCCAGCAGCTTAGATCGGCGGTACACAGATACGCAGTATTTT.

J is TRBJ2-4 and V is TRBV5-1; a weak D match, TRBD1 (6 bases). V lost 4 bases and J 7 bases, leaving 21 bases between the germline ends. This CDR3 has 16 residues. Germline values: CDR1 SGHRS, CDR2 YFSETQ. Here the CDR3 DNA reads TGCGCCAGCAGCCCCGGTGTTGGGGGCACGAGGAACATTCAGTACTTC. Translated, it gives CASSPGVGGTRNIQYF.

V is TRBV28 and J is TRBJ2-3; 13 nucleotides match TRBD2. The CDR3 contains 15 residues. The germline CDR1 and CDR2 sequences are MDHEN and SYDVKM. V lost 6 bases and J lost 8; bases outside the gene matches: 8. The CDR3 bases are TGTGCCAGCAGCCCGACTAGCGGGGGGCTGCGTACGCAGTATTTT. Its translation is CASSPTSGGLRTQYF. Based on the CDR3 plus reference TRBV28 and TRBJ2-3, the full variable domain is DVKVTQSSRYLVKRTGEKVFLECVQDMDHENMFWYRQDPGLGLRLIYFSYDVKMKEKGDIPEGYSVSREKKERFSLILESASTNQTSMYLCASSPTSGGLRTQYFGPGTRLTVL.

The rearrangement joins TRBV15 to TRBJ2-2; D call uncertain. This CDR3 is 15 amino acids long. Trimming left V 0 bases short and J 5 bases short, with 10 bases between. Germline V CDR1 and CDR2: LNHNV, YYDKDF (reference sequence). The CDR3 loop reads CATSRDLILTGELFF. CDR3 nucleotides: TGTGCCACCAGCAGAGACCTTATATTAACCGGGGAGCTGTTTTTT.

The chain couples TRBV4-1 to TRBJ1-5; D perhaps matches TRBD1 (5 bases). Germline-derived CDR1 and CDR2 are MGHRA and YSYEKL. Trimming left V 4 bases short and J 6 bases short, with 16 bases between. CDR3 size: 15 residues. CDR3: CASSPVEGRRQPQHF. For the CDR3, the DNA is TGCGCCAGCAGCCCAGTGGAGGGGCGCCGTCAGCCCCAGCATTTT.

This rearrangement joins TRBV5-4 to TRBJ2-3; D perhaps matches TRBD1 (6 bases). Germline values: CDR1 SGHNT, CDR2 YYREEE (reference sequence). The CDR3 has 15 residues. V shed 4 bases and J shed 6 bases, with 18 bases lying between them. The CDR3 here is CASSKDSPEKDTQYF. The CDR3 DNA is TGTGCCAGCAGCAAGGACAGTCCAGAAAAGGATACGCAGTATTTT.

This sequence joins TRBV29-1 and TRBJ2-7, with D tentatively TRBD1 (6 bases). V was clipped by 0 bases and J by 9 bases, with 9 bases between them. CDR1 is SQVTM and CDR2 is ANQGSEA in the germline V gene. This CDR3 is 11 amino acids long. CDR3 amino acids: CSVEDRGSQYF. Written as DNA, the CDR3 is TGCAGCGTTGAAGACAGGGGTTCGCAGTACTTC.

The CDR3 DNA follows: TGTGCCAGCTTCGGGACAGGGGGCAGGAATCAGCCCCAGCATTTT. It translates to CASFGTGGRNQPQHF. This chain links TRBV2 with TRBJ1-5; TRBD1 agrees at 12 bases. Germline CDR1 is SNHLY and CDR2 is FYNNEI. The CDR3 sequence is 15 residues long. V lost 8 bases to trimming and J lost 4 bases; unmatched junction nucleotides: 6.

In DNA, the CDR3 is TGTGCCAGCACCCCCGGACAGGTGAACACTGAAGCTTTCTTT. Translated, it gives CASTPGQVNTEAFF. This chain uses TRBV2 with TRBJ1-1; 7 bases map to TRBD1. Germline V lookup: CDR1 SNHLY, CDR2 FYNNEI. The ends lost 7 bases at V and 0 bases at J; junction bases unmatched: 5. The CDR3 totals 14 residues.